This TCR beta chain was found in a study of T cells in Graves' hyperthyroidism and ophthalmopathy. This clonotype was counted ten times or more. It was RNA transcripts that yielded the amplified TCR beta CDR3 regions. HTBI primers were the set used in a first-round RT-PCR of the TCR CDR3. TCRdb used MiXCR to reprocess the multiplex PCR reads, holding one entry per CDR3 protein. The table lists 300,000 or so distinct CDR3 sequences, around a sixth of them singletons. The CDR3 consists of 13 residues. V lost 7 bases and J 9 bases, leaving 16 bases between the germline ends. CDR1 is SNHLY, CDR2 FYNNEI, per germline.

The chain links TRBV2 to TRBJ2-1; no clear D gene. The specimen was blood. The TCR originated in a woman aged 50 to 65 with Graves' hyperthyroidism. CDR3 in amino acids: CASNPGGSLEQFF. The CDR3 DNA reads TGTGCCAGCAACCCGGGTGGGTCCCTTGAGCAGTTCTTC. The whole variable domain, remainder taken from reference TRBV2 and TRBJ2-1, is EPEVTQTPSHQVTQMGQEVILRCVPISNHLYFYWYRQILGQKVEFLVSFYNNEISEKSEIFDDQFSVERPDGSNFTLKIRSTKLEDSAMYFCASNPGGSLEQFFGPGTRLTVL.